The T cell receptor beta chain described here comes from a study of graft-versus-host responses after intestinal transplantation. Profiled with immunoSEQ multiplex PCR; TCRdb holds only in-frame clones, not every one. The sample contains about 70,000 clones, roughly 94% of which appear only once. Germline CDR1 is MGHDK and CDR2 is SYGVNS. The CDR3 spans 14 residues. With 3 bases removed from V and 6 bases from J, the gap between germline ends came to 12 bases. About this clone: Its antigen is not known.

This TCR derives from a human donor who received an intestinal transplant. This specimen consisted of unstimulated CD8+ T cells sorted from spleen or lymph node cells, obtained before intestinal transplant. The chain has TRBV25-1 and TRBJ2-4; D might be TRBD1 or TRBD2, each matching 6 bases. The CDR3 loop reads CASSEEGDVNIQYF. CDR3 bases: TGTGCCAGCAGTGAGGAGGGGGATGTAAACATTCAGTACTTC.